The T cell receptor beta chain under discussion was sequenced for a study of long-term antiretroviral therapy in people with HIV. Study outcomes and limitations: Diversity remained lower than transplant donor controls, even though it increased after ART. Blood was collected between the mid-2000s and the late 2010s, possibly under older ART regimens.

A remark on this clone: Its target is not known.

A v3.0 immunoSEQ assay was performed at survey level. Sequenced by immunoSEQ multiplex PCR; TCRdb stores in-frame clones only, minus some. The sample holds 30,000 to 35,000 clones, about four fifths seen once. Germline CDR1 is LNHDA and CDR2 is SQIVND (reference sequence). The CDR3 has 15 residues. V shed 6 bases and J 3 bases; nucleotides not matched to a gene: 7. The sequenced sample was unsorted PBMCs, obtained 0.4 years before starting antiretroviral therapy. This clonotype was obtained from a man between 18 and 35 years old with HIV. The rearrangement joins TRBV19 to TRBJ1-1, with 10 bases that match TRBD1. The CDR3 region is CASRISGTGDTEAFF. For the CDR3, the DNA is TGTGCCAGTAGAATATCCGGGACAGGGGACACTGAAGCTTTCTTT. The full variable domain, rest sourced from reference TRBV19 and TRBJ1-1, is DGGITQSPKYLFRKEGQNVTLSCEQNLNHDAMYWYRQDPGQGLRLIYYSQIVNDFQKGDIAEGYSVSREKKESFPLTVTSAQKNPTAFYLCASRISGTGDTEAFFGQGTRLTVV.